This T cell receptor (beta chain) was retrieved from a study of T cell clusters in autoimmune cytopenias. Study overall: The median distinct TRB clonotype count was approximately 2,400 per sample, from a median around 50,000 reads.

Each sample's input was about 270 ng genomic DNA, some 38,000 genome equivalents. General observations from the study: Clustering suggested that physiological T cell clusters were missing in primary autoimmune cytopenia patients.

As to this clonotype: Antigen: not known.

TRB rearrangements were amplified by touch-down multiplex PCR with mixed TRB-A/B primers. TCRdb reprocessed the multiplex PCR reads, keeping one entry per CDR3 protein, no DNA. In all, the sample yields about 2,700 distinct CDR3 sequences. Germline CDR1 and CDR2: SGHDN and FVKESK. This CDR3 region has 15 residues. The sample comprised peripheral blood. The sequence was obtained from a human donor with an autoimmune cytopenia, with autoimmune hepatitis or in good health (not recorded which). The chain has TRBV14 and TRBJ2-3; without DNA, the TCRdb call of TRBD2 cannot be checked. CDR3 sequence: CASSQSGTSTDTQYF.